The 16 T cell receptor beta chains in this list originate from one sample, sequenced in a study of human T cells and chemical hapten exposure. Time point of the sample: patch test 2, 6 weeks after DPC sensitization. Treatment noted: therapeutic diphenylcyclopropenone sensitization with weekly scalp DPC. TCRdb used MiXCR to reprocess the RACE reads, holding one entry per CDR3 protein. Of 89,000 or so distinct CDR3 sequences in the sample, around 7% were seen once. Material: whole blood, obtained in connection with sensitization to the hapten diphenylcyclopropenone (DPC). All receptors derive from a woman aged 25 to 39 with alopecia areata. Some clones in this sample may be carry-over from other donors' samples.

The sample holds a few counts of this clonotype. The V gene is TRBV5-4, the J gene TRBJ2-3; possible D gene TRBD1, 6 bases. Germline V gene lookup returns CDR1 SGHNT and CDR2 YYREEE (reference sequence). The CDR3 loop spans 12 amino acids. V was pared by 10 bases and J by 3 bases, with 12 bases between. For the CDR3, the DNA is TGTGCCCAGGGCAGGGGAACAGATACGCAGTATTTT. The encoded protein is CAQGRGTDTQYF.

In this sample, this clonotype turned up a few times. This sequence joins TRBV3-1 and TRBJ1-1; D not certain. Germline V gene data show CDR1 as LGHDT and CDR2 as YNNKEL (reference sequence). The CDR3 has 13 residues. The V end was cut by 0 bases, the J end by 6 bases, with 8 bases between. CDR3: CASSQDWGPEAFF. In DNA, the CDR3 is TGTGCCAGCAGCCAAGATTGGGGTCCTGAAGCTTTCTTT.

This clonotype was recorded a few times. The chain combines TRBV2 with TRBJ1-2; no definite D call. V was pared by 7 bases and J by 1 base, with 13 bases between. Germline V CDR1 and CDR2: SNHLY, FYNNEI. CDR3 length: 14 amino acids. The CDR3 reads CASTEGRNNYGYTF. DNA for the CDR3: TGTGCCAGCACCGAAGGACGTAATAACTATGGCTACACCTTC.

This chain connects TRBV30 to TRBJ1-1; tentatively, D is TRBD1 (5 bases). CDR1 GTSNPN and CDR2 SVGIG come from the germline V gene (reference sequence). The length of the CDR3 is 12 residues. The germline V and J ends were trimmed by 4 bases and 7 bases, with 13 bases remaining between them. The CDR3, as DNA: TGTGCCTGGACCGGGACGCAGAATGAAGCTTTCTTT. Amino acid sequence: CAWTGTQNEAFF.

This rearrangement joins TRBV12-3 or TRBV12-4 to TRBJ1-1; 9 bases fit TRBD1. V dropped 6 bases and J dropped 5; count of bases not matched to a gene: 4. This CDR3 has 13 residues. As DNA, the CDR3 is TGTGCCAGCAGCTGGACAGGGGTAACTGAAGCTTTCTTT. It translates to CASSWTGVTEAFF.

This clonotype occurred many times. V and J are TRBV7-2 and TRBJ2-2; a weak D match, TRBD2 (5 bases). The CDR3 extends over 14 amino acids. Trimming stripped 4 bases from V and 6 bases from J, with 12 bases between. Germline values: CDR1 SGHTA, CDR2 FQGNSA. For the CDR3, the DNA is TGTGCCAGCAGCTCGACTACGGGCGCCGGGGAGCTGTTTTTT. Its protein is CASSSTTGAGELFF.

This clonotype showed up just a few times. V usage is TRBV3-1 and J usage is TRBJ1-6; maybe TRBD1 (5 bases). Deletions cut 4 bases from V and 12 bases from J, with 10 bases between. Germline V gene data show CDR1 as LGHDT and CDR2 as YNNKEL (reference sequence). CDR3 size: 12 residues. Here the CDR3 reads CASSLRGIPLHF. The CDR3 DNA is TGTGCCAGCAGCCTGCGGGGGATACCCCTCCACTTT.

There are many counts of this clonotype. The junction shows a germline mismatch at one end, possibly a read error. The gene calls are TRBV29-1 and TRBJ1-1; the D is unclear. CDR1 is SQVTM and CDR2 is ANQGSEA in the germline V gene. CDR3 length: 12 residues. CDR3 in amino acids: CAGSFVNTEAFF. CDR3 nucleotide sequence: TGTGCTGGTAGTTTTGTGAACACTGAAGCTTTCTTT.

This clonotype was observed at least ten times. V and J are TRBV15 and TRBJ1-2, with unresolved D. V lost 0 bases and J 0 bases, leaving 8 bases between the germline ends. Germline-derived CDR1 and CDR2 are LNHNV and YYDKDF (reference sequence). This CDR3 is built from 15 residues. CDR3 amino acids: CATSRDLQSNYGYTF. The CDR3 coding sequence is TGTGCCACCAGCAGAGATCTCCAGTCTAACTATGGCTACACCTTC.

This clonotype was recorded many times. This chain joins TRBV4-2 and TRBJ2-3; 7 positions match TRBD1. This CDR3 comprises 16 residues. CDR1 is LGHNA and CDR2 is YNFKEQ in the germline V gene. V gave up 4 bases and J gave up 3 bases; unmatched junction bases: 10. The CDR3 sequence: CASSRTWRQGTDTQYF. CDR3 sequence (DNA): TGTGCCAGCAGCCGTACTTGGCGACAGGGAACAGATACGCAGTATTTT.

Note on this clonotype: With a much larger clone just one base away, this may be a read error. The gene calls are TRBV12-3 or TRBV12-4 and TRBJ2-3, with TRBD1 as a possible D gene (5 bases). There are 11 residues in the CDR3. CDR3 loop: CVDSYTDTQYF. The CDR3 region has the DNA TGTGTCGACAGCTACACAGATACGCAGTATTTT.

There are a few counts of this clonotype. The chain employs TRBV7-9 and TRBJ1-2; D is undetermined. The CDR3 spans 11 residues. Trimming took 2 bases from V and 5 from J, leaving 3 bases between them. Per germline, CDR1 SEHNR and CDR2 FQNEAQ (reference sequence). CDR3 in DNA: TGTGCCAGCAGCTTACAATATGGCTACACCTTC. It codes for CASSLQYGYTF.

On this clonotype itself: The junction departs from the called germline gene at one end, perhaps through a read error. V and J are TRBV4-1 and TRBJ2-1; D is tentatively TRBD1 or TRBD2 (5 bases each). Germline CDR1 reads MGHRA; CDR2 reads YSYEKL. This CDR3 contains 16 residues. CDR3: CASSQGDQAPFHERFF. The CDR3 DNA sequence: TGCGCCAGCAGCCAAGGGGACCAGGCCCCGTTCCATGAGCGGTTCTTC.

The rearrangement uses TRBV30 and TRBJ2-2; D possibly uses TRBD1 or TRBD2 (5 bases each). The CDR3 runs 11 residues. Trimming took 4 bases from V and 7 from J, leaving 7 bases between them. The germline gives CDR1 GTSNPN, CDR2 SVGIG (reference sequence). Here the CDR3 DNA reads TGTGCCTGGATGAGGGGCGGGGAGCTGTTTTTT. Translating it yields CAWMRGGELFF.

The rearrangement uses TRBV20-1 and TRBJ1-1; D uncertain. The CDR3 totals 14 residues. Trimming took 1 base from V and 4 from J, leaving 13 bases between them. CDR1 is DFQATT, CDR2 SNEGSKA, per germline (reference sequence). The CDR3: CSARGDSLFTEAFF. In DNA form, the CDR3 reads TGCAGTGCTAGAGGGGATTCGTTGTTCACTGAAGCTTTCTTT.

This clonotype has at least ten counts. The J gene is TRBJ1-2, the V gene TRBV7-9; weak D call: TRBD1 (5 bases). The CDR3 is made up of 17 amino acids. V was clipped by 2 bases and J by 0 bases, with 16 bases between them. Germline V gives CDR1 SEHNR, CDR2 FQNEAQ (reference sequence). CDR3 bases: TGTGCCAGCAGCTTATCCGAGTGGGGGTCTTCTAACTATGGCTACACCTTC. As protein: CASSLSEWGSSNYGYTF.